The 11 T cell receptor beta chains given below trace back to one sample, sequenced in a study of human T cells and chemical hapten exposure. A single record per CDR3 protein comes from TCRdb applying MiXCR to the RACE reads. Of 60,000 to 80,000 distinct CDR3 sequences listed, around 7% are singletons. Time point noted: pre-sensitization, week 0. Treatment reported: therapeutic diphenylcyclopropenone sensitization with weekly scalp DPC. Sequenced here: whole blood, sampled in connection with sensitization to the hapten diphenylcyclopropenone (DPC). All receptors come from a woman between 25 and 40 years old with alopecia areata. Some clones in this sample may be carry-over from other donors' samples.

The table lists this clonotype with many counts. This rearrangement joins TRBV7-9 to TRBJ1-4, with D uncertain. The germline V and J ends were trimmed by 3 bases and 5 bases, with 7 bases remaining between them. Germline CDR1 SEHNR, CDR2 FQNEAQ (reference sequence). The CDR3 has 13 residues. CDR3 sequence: CASSLGANEKLFF. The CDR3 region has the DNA TGTGCCAGCAGCTTGGGCGCGAATGAAAAACTGTTTTTT. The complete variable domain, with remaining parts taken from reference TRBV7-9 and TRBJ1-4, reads DTGVSQNPRHKITKRGQNVTFRCDPISEHNRLYWYRQTLGQGPEFLTYFQNEAQLEKSRLLSDRFSAERPKGSFSTLEIQRTEQGDSAMYLCASSLGANEKLFFGSGTQLSVL.

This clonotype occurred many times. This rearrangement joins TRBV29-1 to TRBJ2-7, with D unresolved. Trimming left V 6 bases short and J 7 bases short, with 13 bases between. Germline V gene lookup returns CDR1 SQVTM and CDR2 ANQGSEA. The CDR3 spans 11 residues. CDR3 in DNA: TGCAGCGTCGGGTCGACGGCTGAGCAGTACTTC. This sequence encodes CSVGSTAEQYF.

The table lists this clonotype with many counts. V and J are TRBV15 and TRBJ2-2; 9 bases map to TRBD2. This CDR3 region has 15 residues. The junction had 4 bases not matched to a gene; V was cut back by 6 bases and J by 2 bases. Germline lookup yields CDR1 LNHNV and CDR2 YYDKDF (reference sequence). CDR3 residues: CATRSGLANTGELFF. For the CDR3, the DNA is TGTGCCACCAGGTCGGGACTAGCCAACACCGGGGAGCTGTTTTTT.

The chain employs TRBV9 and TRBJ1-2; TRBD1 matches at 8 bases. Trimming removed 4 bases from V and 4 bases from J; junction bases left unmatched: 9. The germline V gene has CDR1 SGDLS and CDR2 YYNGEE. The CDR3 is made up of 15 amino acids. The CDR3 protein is CASSPGQGGSYGYTF. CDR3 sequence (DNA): TGTGCCAGCAGCCCAGGACAGGGCGGCAGCTATGGCTACACCTTC.

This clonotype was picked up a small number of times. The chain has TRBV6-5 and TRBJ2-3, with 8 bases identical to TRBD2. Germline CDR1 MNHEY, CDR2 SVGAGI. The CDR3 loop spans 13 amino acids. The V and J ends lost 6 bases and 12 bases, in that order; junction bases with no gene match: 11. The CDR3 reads CASSQIAGGSQYF. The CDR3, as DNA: TGTGCCAGCAGCCAAATCGCGGGGGGCTCCCAGTATTTT.

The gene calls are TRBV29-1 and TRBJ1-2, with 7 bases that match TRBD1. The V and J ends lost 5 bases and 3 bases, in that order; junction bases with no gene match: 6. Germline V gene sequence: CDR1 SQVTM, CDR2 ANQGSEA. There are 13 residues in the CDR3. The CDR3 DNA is TGCAGCGTTCTCTCCGGGACAGACTATGGCTACACCTTC. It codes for CSVLSGTDYGYTF.

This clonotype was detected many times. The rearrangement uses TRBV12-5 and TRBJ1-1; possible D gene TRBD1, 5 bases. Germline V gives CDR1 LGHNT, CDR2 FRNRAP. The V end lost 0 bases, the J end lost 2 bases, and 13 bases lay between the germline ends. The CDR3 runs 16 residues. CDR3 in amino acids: CASGLVRNRINTEAFF. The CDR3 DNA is TGTGCTAGTGGTTTGGTACGGAACAGGATTAACACTGAAGCTTTCTTT.

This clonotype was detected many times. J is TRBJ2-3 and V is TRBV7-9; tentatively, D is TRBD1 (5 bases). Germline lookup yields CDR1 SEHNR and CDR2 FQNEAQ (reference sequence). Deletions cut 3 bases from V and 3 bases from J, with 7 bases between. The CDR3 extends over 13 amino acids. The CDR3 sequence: CASSLGQTDTQYF. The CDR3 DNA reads TGTGCCAGCAGCTTGGGGCAAACAGATACGCAGTATTTT.

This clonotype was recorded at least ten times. CDR3: CATSDLWRPNEQFF. As DNA, the CDR3 is TGTGCCACCAGTGATTTATGGCGACCCAATGAGCAGTTCTTC. The chain uses TRBV24-1 and TRBJ2-1; D call uncertain. V lost 1 base, J lost 6 bases, and 9 bases lay in between. The germline gives CDR1 KGHDR, CDR2 SFDVKD. CDR3 size: 14 residues.

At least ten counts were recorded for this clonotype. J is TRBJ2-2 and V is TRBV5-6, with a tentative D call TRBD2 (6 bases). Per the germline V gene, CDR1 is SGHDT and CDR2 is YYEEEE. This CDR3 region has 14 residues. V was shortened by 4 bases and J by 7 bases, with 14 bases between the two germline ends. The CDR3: CASSRGYYGGELFF. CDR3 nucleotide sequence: TGTGCCAGCAGCCGGGGGTATTATGGCGGGGAGCTGTTTTTT. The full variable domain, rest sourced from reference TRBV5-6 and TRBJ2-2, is DAGVTQSPTHLIKTRGQQVTLRCSPKSGHDTVSWYQQALGQGPQFIFQYYEEEERQRGNFPDRFSGHQFPNYSSELNVNALLLGDSALYLCASSRGYYGGELFFGEGSRLTVL.

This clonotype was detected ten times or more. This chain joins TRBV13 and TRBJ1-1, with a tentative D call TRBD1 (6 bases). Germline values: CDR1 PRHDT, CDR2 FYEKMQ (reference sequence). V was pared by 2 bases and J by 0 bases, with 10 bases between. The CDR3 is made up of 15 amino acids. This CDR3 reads CASSLIQGLNTEAFF. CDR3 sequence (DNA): TGTGCCAGCAGCTTAATCCAGGGGTTGAACACTGAAGCTTTCTTT. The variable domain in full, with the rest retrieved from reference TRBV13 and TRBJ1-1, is AAGVIQSPRHLIKEKRETATLKCYPIPRHDTVYWYQQGPGQDPQFLISFYEKMQSDKGSIPDRFSAQQFSDYHSELNMSSLELGDSALYFCASSLIQGLNTEAFFGQGTRLTVV.